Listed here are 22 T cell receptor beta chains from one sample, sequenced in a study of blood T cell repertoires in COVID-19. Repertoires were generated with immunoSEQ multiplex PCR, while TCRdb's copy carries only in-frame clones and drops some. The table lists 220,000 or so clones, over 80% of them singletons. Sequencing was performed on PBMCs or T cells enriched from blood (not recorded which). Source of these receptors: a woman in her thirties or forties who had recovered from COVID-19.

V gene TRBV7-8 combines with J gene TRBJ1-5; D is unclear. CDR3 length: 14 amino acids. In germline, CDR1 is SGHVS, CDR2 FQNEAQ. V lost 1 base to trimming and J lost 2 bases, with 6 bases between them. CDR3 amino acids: CASSLGAGNQPQHF. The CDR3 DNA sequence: TGTGCCAGCAGCTTAGGCGCGGGCAATCAGCCCCAGCATTTT.

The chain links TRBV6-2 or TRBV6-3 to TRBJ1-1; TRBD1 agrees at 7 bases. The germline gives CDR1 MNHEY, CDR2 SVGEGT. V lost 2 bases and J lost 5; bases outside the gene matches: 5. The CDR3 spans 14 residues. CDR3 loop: CASSYVYRGTEAFF. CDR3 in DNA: TGTGCCAGCAGTTACGTTTACAGGGGAACTGAAGCTTTCTTT.

Here the CDR3 DNA reads TGTGCCAGCAGCCCGGACAGGGGGCGGGAAGGCTACACCTTC. Its protein is CASSPDRGREGYTF. The chain uses TRBV3-1 (or the pseudogene TRBV3-2) and TRBJ1-2, with 11 bases identical to TRBD1. J gave up 8 bases and V 4 bases, and 6 bases lay outside the gene matches. The CDR3 consists of 14 residues. Germline V lookup: CDR1 LGHDT, CDR2 YNNKEL (reference sequence).

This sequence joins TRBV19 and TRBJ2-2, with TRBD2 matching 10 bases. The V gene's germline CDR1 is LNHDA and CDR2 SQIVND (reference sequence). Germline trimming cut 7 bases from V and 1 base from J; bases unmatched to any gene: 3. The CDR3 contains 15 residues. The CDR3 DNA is TGTGCCAGTAAAATAGCGGGAGGGAACACCGGGGAGCTGTTTTTT. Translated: CASKIAGGNTGELFF.

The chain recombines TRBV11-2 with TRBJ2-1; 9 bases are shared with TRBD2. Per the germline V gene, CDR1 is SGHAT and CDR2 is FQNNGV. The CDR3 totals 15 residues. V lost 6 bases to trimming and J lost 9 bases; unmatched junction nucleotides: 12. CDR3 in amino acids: CASRRPLAGTGEQFF. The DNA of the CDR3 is TGTGCCAGCAGAAGACCCCTAGCGGGAACGGGTGAGCAGTTCTTC.

The CDR3, as DNA: TGTGCCATCAGTGGGGGGACAGACGCGTCAGATGGCTACACCTTC. This sequence encodes CAISGGTDASDGYTF. The chain carries TRBV10-3 and TRBJ1-2, with 7 bases fitting TRBD1. Germline assignment: CDR1 ENHRY and CDR2 SYGVKD. The CDR3 loop spans 15 amino acids. V shed 4 bases, J shed 6 bases, and the junction held 11 bases outside the gene matches.

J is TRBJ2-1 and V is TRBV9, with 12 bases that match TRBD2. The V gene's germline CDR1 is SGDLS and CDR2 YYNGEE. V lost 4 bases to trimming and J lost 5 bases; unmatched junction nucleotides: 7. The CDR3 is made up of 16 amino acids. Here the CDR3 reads CASSPWTSGTDNEQFF. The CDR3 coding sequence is TGTGCCAGCAGCCCCTGGACTAGCGGGACTGACAATGAGCAGTTCTTC.

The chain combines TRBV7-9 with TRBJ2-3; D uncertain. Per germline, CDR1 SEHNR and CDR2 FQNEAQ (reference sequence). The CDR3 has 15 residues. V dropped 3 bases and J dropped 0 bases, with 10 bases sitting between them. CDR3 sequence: CASSFSLGSTDTQYF. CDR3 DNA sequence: TGTGCCAGCAGCTTCTCTCTCGGGAGCACAGATACGCAGTATTTT.

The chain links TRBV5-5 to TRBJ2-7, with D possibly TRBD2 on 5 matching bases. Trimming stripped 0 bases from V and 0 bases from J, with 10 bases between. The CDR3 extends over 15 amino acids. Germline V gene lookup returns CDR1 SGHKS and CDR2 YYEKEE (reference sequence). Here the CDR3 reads CASSLAERYSYEQYV. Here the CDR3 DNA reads TGTGCCAGCAGCTTGGCCGAGCGGTACTCCTACGAGCAGTACGTC.

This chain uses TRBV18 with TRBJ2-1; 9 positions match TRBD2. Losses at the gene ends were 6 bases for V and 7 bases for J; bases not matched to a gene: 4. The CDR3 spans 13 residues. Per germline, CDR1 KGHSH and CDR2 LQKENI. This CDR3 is CASSSGLANEQFF. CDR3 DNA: TGTGCCAGCTCGTCGGGACTAGCTAATGAGCAGTTCTTC. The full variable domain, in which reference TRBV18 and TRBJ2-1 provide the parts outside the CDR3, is NAGVMQNPRHLVRRRGQEARLRCSPMKGHSHVYWYRQLPEEGLKFMVYLQKENIIDESGMPKERFSAEFPKEGPSILRIQQVVRGDSAAYFCASSSGLANEQFFGPGTRLTVL.

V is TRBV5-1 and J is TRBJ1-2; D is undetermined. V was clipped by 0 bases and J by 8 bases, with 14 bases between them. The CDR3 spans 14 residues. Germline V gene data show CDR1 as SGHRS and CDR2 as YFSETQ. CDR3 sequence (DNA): TGCGCCAGCAGCTTGGTTACGGGGAGCGAGGGCTACACCTTC. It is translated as CASSLVTGSEGYTF. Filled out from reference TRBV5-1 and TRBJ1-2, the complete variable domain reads KAGVTQTPRYLIKTRGQQVTLSCSPISGHRSVSWYQQTPGQGLQFLFEYFSETQRNKGNFPGRFSGRQFSNSRSEMNVSTLELGDSALYLCASSLVTGSEGYTFGSGTRLTVV.

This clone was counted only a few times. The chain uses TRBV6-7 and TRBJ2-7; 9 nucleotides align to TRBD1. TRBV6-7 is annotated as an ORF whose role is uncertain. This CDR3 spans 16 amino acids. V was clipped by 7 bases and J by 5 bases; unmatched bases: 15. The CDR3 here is CASTRAPDRGKNEQYF. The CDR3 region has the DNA TGTGCCAGCACCCGGGCCCCCGACAGGGGGAAAAACGAGCAGTACTTC.

The CDR3 DNA follows: TGTGCCAGCAGTTCGGGACTAGCGGGAGGTGCCTACGAGCAGTACTTC. Amino acids: CASSSGLAGGAYEQYF. V usage is TRBV6-5 and J usage is TRBJ2-7; 15 bases map to TRBD2. Germline CDR1 is MNHEY and CDR2 is SVGAGI. The CDR3 consists of 16 residues. The ends lost 4 bases at V and 2 bases at J; junction bases unmatched: 3.

The CDR3 DNA is TGTGCTAGTGGTTTGGGGACAGGGGCCCAAGAGACCCAGTACTTC. The encoded protein is CASGLGTGAQETQYF. The rearrangement links TRBV12-5 to TRBJ2-5; TRBD1 aligns across 9 bases. Trimming cost V 1 base and J 1 base; bases outside gene matches: 1. The germline gives CDR1 LGHNT, CDR2 FRNRAP. The CDR3 totals 15 residues.

DNA for the CDR3: TGTGCCAGTACCCCGAGGGGGGGAGTCGGGGAGCTGTTTTTT. It codes for CASTPRGGVGELFF. J is TRBJ2-2 and V is TRBV19, with D possibly matching TRBD2 (7 bases). CDR1 is LNHDA and CDR2 is SQIVND in the germline V gene (reference sequence). This CDR3 comprises 14 residues. V was shortened by 7 bases and J by 7 bases, with 16 bases between the two germline ends.

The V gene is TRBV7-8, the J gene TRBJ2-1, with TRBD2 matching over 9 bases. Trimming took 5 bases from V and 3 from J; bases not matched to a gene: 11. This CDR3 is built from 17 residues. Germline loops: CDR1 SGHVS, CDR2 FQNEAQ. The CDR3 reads CASSLLGKAGGYNEQFF. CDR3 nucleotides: TGTGCCAGCAGCCTACTCGGTAAAGCGGGAGGCTACAATGAGCAGTTCTTC.

The CDR3 region is CASSVDKTGTLNTGELFF. For the CDR3, the DNA is TGTGCCAGCAGCGTAGACAAAACCGGGACTCTAAACACCGGGGAGCTGTTTTTT. The chain employs TRBV9 and TRBJ2-2; a weak D match, TRBD2 (6 bases). Germline V gene sequence: CDR1 SGDLS, CDR2 YYNGEE. Trimming removed 0 bases at V and 2 bases at J, with 17 bases between. The CDR3 is 18 residues long.

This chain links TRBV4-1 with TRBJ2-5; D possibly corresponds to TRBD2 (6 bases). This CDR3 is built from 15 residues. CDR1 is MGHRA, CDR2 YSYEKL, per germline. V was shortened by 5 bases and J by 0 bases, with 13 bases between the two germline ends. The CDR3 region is CASSTGLTHQETQYF. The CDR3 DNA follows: TGCGCCAGCAGCACGGGACTGACACACCAAGAGACCCAGTACTTC.

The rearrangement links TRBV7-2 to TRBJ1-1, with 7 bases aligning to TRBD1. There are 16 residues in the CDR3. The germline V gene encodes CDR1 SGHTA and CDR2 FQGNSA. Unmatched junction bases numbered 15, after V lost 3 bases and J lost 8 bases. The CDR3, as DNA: TGTGCCAGCAGCTTCCGACAGGGAGGTTACGGGTCGGAAGCTTTCTTT. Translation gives CASSFRQGGYGSEAFF.

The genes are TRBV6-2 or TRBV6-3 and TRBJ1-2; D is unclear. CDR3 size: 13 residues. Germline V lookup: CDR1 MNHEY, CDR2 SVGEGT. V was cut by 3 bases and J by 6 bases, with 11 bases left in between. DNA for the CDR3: TGTGCCAGCAGTTATACGGGGAGGCATGGCTACACCTTC. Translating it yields CASSYTGRHGYTF.

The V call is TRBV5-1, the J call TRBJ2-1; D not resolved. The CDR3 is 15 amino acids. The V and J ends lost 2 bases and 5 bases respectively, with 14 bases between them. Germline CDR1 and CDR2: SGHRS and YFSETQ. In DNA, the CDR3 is TGCGCCAGCAGCTTTACAGTGAGTACCCACAATGAGCAGTTCTTC. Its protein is CASSFTVSTHNEQFF.

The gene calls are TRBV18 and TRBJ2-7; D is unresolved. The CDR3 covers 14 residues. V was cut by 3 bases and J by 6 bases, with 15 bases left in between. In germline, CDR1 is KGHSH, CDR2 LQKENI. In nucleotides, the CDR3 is TGTGCCAGCTCACCCTCCCAGGTCAGTGCCGAGCAGTACTTC. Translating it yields CASSPSQVSAEQYF.